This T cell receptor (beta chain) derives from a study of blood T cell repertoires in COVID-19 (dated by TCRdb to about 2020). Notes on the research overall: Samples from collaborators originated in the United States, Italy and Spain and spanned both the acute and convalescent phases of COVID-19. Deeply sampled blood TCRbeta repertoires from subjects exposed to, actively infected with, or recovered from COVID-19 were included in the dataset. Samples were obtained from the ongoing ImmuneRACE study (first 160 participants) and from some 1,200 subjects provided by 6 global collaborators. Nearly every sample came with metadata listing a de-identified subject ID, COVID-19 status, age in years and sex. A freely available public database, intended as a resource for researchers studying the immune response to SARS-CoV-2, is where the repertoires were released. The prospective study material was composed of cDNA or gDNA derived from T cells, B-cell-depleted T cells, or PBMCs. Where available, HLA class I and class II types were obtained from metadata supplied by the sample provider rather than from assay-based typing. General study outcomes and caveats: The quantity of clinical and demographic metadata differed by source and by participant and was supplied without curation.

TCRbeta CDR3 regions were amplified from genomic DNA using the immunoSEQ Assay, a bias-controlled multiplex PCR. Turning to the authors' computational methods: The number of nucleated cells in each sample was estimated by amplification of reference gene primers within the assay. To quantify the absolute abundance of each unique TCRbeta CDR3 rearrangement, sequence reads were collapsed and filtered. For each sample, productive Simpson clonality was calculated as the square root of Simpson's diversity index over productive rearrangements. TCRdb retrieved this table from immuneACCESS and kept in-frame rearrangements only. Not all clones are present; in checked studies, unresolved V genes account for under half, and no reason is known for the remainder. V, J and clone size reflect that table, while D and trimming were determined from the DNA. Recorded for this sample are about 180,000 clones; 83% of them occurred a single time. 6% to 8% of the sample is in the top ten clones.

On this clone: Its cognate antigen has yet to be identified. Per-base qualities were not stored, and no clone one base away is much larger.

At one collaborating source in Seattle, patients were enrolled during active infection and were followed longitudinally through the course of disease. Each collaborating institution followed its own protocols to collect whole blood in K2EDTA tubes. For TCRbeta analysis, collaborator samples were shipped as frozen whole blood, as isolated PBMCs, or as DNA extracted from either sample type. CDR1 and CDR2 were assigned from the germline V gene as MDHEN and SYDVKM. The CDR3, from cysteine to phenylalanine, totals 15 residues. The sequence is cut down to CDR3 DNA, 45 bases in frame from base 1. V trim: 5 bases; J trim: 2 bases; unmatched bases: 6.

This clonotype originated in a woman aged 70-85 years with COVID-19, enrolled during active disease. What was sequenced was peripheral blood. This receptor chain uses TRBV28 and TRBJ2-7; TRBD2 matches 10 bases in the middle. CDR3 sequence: CASSTGLAITYEQYF. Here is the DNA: TGTGCCAGCAGTACGGGACTAGCGATAACCTACGAGCAGTACTTC.